The 26 T cell receptor beta chains reported below all come from one sample, sequenced in a study of blood T cell repertoires in COVID-19. Profiling relied on immunoSEQ multiplex PCR, and the TCRdb table lists in-frame clones only, not all of them. The profile covers tens of thousands of clones, with around 90% appearing a single time and 20% to 25% taken by the ten largest. Sequences were obtained from peripheral blood. Every receptor here comes from a woman at least 80 years old with COVID-19, enrolled during active disease.

The rearrangement joins TRBV30 to TRBJ2-7, with D maybe TRBD1 (6 bases). The CDR3 has 14 amino acids. Germline CDR1 is GTSNPN and CDR2 is SVGIG (reference sequence). The V end lost 1 base, the J end lost 3 bases, and 13 bases lay between the germline ends. Written as DNA, the CDR3 is TGTGCCTGGAGTGCCGGGACAACTAGCTACGAGCAGTACTTC. Translated, it gives CAWSAGTTSYEQYF.

The gene calls are TRBV5-1 and TRBJ2-1; maybe TRBD2 (6 bases). The V end was cut by 0 bases, the J end by 4 bases, with 11 bases between. This CDR3 region has 15 residues. Germline V gene data show CDR1 as SGHRS and CDR2 as YFSETQ. The CDR3 DNA sequence: TGCGCCAGCAGCTTGGCCGGGGGAGAGTACAATGAGCAGTTCTTC. It translates to CASSLAGGEYNEQFF.

The rearrangement uses TRBV19 and TRBJ2-3, with 8 bases matching TRBD2. The CDR3 extends over 15 amino acids. V lost 1 base and J lost 6; bases outside the gene matches: 6. The V gene's germline CDR1 is LNHDA and CDR2 SQIVND (reference sequence). CDR3 amino acids: CASSIGRTSIDTQYF. CDR3 DNA: TGTGCCAGTAGTATAGGGAGGACTAGCATCGATACGCAGTATTTT.

The V call is TRBV7-8, the J call TRBJ1-1; TRBD1 matches 8 bases. The CDR3 is 13 amino acids. Germline-derived CDR1 and CDR2 are SGHVS and FQNEAQ. J gave up 5 bases and V 3 bases, and 2 bases lay outside the gene matches. The CDR3 nucleotides are TGTGCCAGCAGCTTTCACAGGGGGACTGAAGCTTTCTTT. It codes for CASSFHRGTEAFF.

The J gene is TRBJ2-3, the V gene TRBV7-6; 10 bases line up with TRBD2. Germline V gene lookup returns CDR1 SGHVS and CDR2 FNYEAQ. V shed 1 base, J shed 2 bases, and the junction held 6 bases outside the gene matches. This CDR3 comprises 17 residues. This CDR3 reads CASSLVVAGGFTDTQYF. CDR3 in DNA: TGTGCCAGCAGCTTAGTAGTAGCGGGGGGATTCACAGATACGCAGTATTTT.

The V and J genes are TRBV10-3 and TRBJ2-2; 8 nucleotides agree with TRBD1. Germline V gene sequence: CDR1 ENHRY, CDR2 SYGVKD. The J segment lost 1 base and the V segment lost 6 bases, leaving 4 bases of the junction unmatched. CDR3 length equals 15 residues. CDR3 protein: CAISQGALNTGELFF. The CDR3 DNA follows: TGTGCCATCAGCCAGGGGGCGCTGAACACCGGGGAGCTGTTTTTT.

This clone was seen only once. The gene calls are TRBV19 and TRBJ1-1; D is ambiguous. Germline CDR1 LNHDA, CDR2 SQIVND (reference sequence). Trimming pared 3 bases from V and 0 bases from J, leaving 5 bases between. This CDR3 is 13 amino acids long. The DNA for the CDR3 is TGTGCCAGTAGTATTTCAGTGAACACTGAAGCTTTCTTT. This codes for CASSISVNTEAFF.

The chain carries TRBV5-1 and TRBJ1-2, with TRBD1 matching over 10 bases. This CDR3 comprises 14 residues. Germline CDR1 SGHRS, CDR2 YFSETQ. V lost 4 bases and J lost 4; bases outside the gene matches: 4. For the CDR3, the DNA is TGCGCCAGCAGCGGGACAGGGGCTCGCTATGGCTACACCTTC. Translated: CASSGTGARYGYTF.

CDR3 in DNA: TGTGCCAGCAGCGTGACAGGGGATGGTGAAAAACTGTTTTTT. This gives the protein CASSVTGDGEKLFF. This chain links TRBV9 with TRBJ1-4, with 8 nucleotides matching TRBD1. From germline, CDR1 is SGDLS and CDR2 YYNGEE. The CDR3 sequence is 14 residues long. With V trimmed by 2 bases and J by 7 bases, 4 bases remained unmatched.

This chain links TRBV11-2 with TRBJ1-4; D ambiguous. V was cut by 3 bases and J by 8 bases, with 10 bases left in between. Germline V gene sequence: CDR1 SGHAT, CDR2 FQNNGV. This CDR3 is built from 13 residues. The DNA of the CDR3 is TGTGCCAGCAGCTTGGAGGGAAGGGAAAAACTGTTTTTT. Translation gives CASSLEGREKLFF. Complete variable domain (other parts from reference TRBV11-2 and TRBJ1-4): EAGVAQSPRYKIIEKRQSVAFWCNPISGHATLYWYQQILGQGPKLLIQFQNNGVVDDSQLPKDRFSAERLKGVDSTLKIQPAKLEDSAVYLCASSLEGREKLFFGSGTQLSVL.

V usage is TRBV15 and J usage is TRBJ2-3; D remains ambiguous. V was clipped by 0 bases and J by 10 bases, with 11 bases between them. CDR3 size: 13 residues. The V gene's germline CDR1 is LNHNV and CDR2 YYDKDF (reference sequence). The CDR3 loop reads CATSREKTRSQYF. Written as DNA, the CDR3 is TGTGCCACCAGCAGAGAAAAGACGAGGTCGCAGTATTTT. The complete variable domain, with remaining parts taken from reference TRBV15 and TRBJ2-3, reads DAMVIQNPRYQVTQFGKPVTLSCSQTLNHNVMYWYQQKSSQAPKLLFHYYDKDFNNEADTPDNFQSRRPNTSFCFLDIRSPGLGDTAMYLCATSREKTRSQYFGPGTRLTVL.

The genes are TRBV19 and TRBJ1-1; 7 bases are shared with TRBD1. V shed 4 bases and J 3 bases; nucleotides not matched to a gene: 8. The length of the CDR3 is 15 residues. From germline, CDR1 is LNHDA and CDR2 SQIVND (reference sequence). This chain's CDR3 is CASSRPTGLYTEAFF. Written as DNA, the CDR3 is TGTGCCAGTAGTAGGCCGACAGGGTTGTACACTGAAGCTTTCTTT.

The CDR3 is CASSELAGGTGELFF. The CDR3 bases are TGTGCCAGCAGTGAACTAGCGGGCGGCACCGGGGAGCTGTTTTTT. The chain recombines TRBV25-1 with TRBJ2-2, with 8 bases fitting TRBD2. V shed 2 bases, J shed 4 bases, and the junction held 3 bases outside the gene matches. Germline CDR1 and CDR2: MGHDK and SYGVNS. This CDR3 region has 15 residues.

The V and J genes are TRBV24-1 and TRBJ1-1, with unresolved D. Per the germline V gene, CDR1 is KGHDR and CDR2 is SFDVKD. With 3 bases removed from V and 1 base from J, the gap between germline ends came to 20 bases. The CDR3 contains 18 residues. The CDR3 loop reads CATSDLDPTGAPNTEAFF. CDR3 bases: TGTGCCACCAGTGATCTTGATCCGACCGGAGCCCCGAACACTGAAGCTTTCTTT.

The chain recombines TRBV4-2 with TRBJ1-5; TRBD1 might be the D (5 bases). The length of the CDR3 is 15 residues. Germline V gene data show CDR1 as LGHNA and CDR2 as YNFKEQ. The V gene lost 0 bases and the J gene lost 2 bases, with 8 bases spanning the gap. CDR3 nucleotide sequence: TGTGCCAGCAGCCAAGATGGGGGGGGCAATCAGCCCCAGCATTTT. It specifies CASSQDGGGNQPQHF.

V and J are TRBV2 and TRBJ2-2; D not certain. In germline, CDR1 is SNHLY, CDR2 FYNNEI. The CDR3 is 16 residues long. With 2 bases removed from V and 5 bases from J, the gap between germline ends came to 15 bases. The CDR3 region is CASSEPRFYGTGELFF. For the CDR3, the DNA is TGTGCCAGCAGTGAACCTAGGTTTTACGGAACCGGGGAGCTGTTTTTT.

The V call is TRBV11-2, the J call TRBJ2-3, with a tentative D call TRBD1 (5 bases). Germline V gene data show CDR1 as SGHAT and CDR2 as FQNNGV. The V end was cut by 6 bases, the J end by 8 bases, with 15 bases between. The CDR3 has 13 amino acids. The CDR3 coding sequence is TGTGCCAGCAGTCTTCAGAATAGGGGTACGCAGTATTTT. Translated: CASSLQNRGTQYF.

This chain links TRBV7-9 with TRBJ2-4; perhaps TRBD1 as D (5 bases). This CDR3 has 16 residues. Germline assignment: CDR1 SEHNR and CDR2 FQNEAQ (reference sequence). V lost 7 bases and J lost 0, with 16 bases in between. CDR3 in amino acids: CASTKDSFLAKNIQYF. As DNA, the CDR3 is TGTGCCAGCACCAAAGACAGCTTCCTAGCCAAAAACATTCAGTACTTC.

The genes are TRBV30 and TRBJ1-2; tentative D call: TRBD1 (5 bases). Germline loops: CDR1 GTSNPN, CDR2 SVGIG (reference sequence). The V gene lost 2 bases and the J gene lost 4 bases, with 14 bases spanning the gap. The CDR3 runs to 14 residues. The CDR3 here is CAWSKAGLAYGYTF. In nucleotides, the CDR3 is TGTGCCTGGAGTAAGGCAGGGTTAGCCTATGGCTACACCTTC.

This clone came up once. The rearrangement joins TRBV6-5 to TRBJ1-2; perhaps TRBD1 as D (5 bases). Germline CDR1 is MNHEY and CDR2 is SVGAGI. CDR3 length: 13 amino acids. V lost 1 base and J 7 bases, leaving 10 bases between the germline ends. Written as DNA, the CDR3 is TGTGCCAGCAGTTACTTGCAGGGTCCTGGCTACACCTTC. Translating it yields CASSYLQGPGYTF.

The V call is TRBV10-3, the J call TRBJ2-1, with 8 bases aligning to TRBD2. Per the germline V gene, CDR1 is ENHRY and CDR2 is SYGVKD. V lost 0 bases to trimming and J lost 7 bases; unmatched junction nucleotides: 5. The CDR3 loop spans 15 amino acids. The CDR3 is CAISESEVAGNEQFF. In DNA, the CDR3 is TGTGCCATCAGTGAGTCGGAGGTAGCGGGGAATGAGCAGTTCTTC.

This sequence joins TRBV5-4 and TRBJ2-3; 9 nucleotides agree with TRBD2. Germline CDR1 is SGHNT and CDR2 is YYREEE (reference sequence). There are 15 residues in the CDR3. V dropped 0 bases and J dropped 1; count of bases not matched to a gene: 0. CDR3 loop: CASSLASGGTDTQYF. CDR3 sequence (DNA): TGTGCCAGCAGCTTGGCTAGCGGGGGCACAGATACGCAGTATTTT. The full variable domain, completed using reference TRBV5-4 and TRBJ2-3, is ETGVTQSPTHLIKTRGQQVTLRCSSQSGHNTVSWYQQALGQGPQFIFQYYREEENGRGNFPPRFSGLQFPNYSSELNVNALELDDSALYLCASSLASGGTDTQYFGPGTRLTVL.

The chain links TRBV18 to TRBJ1-5, with no clear D. Deletions cut 1 base from V and 0 bases from J, with 7 bases between. The CDR3 length is 15 residues. Germline-derived CDR1 and CDR2 are KGHSH and LQKENI. This CDR3 is CASSPLPNSNQPQHF. The CDR3, as DNA: TGTGCCAGCTCACCACTCCCAAATAGCAATCAGCCCCAGCATTTT.

This clone was seen only a few times. This sequence joins TRBV9 and TRBJ1-2; D possibly corresponds to TRBD1 (5 bases). Between the trimmed V and J ends, which lost 4 bases and 2 bases, there was a span of 21 bases. The V gene's germline CDR1 is SGDLS and CDR2 YYNGEE. The CDR3 loop spans 17 amino acids. Here the CDR3 DNA reads TGTGCCAGCAGCCCCCGAGTCGGGGGAAAGGGGAACTATGGCTACACCTTC. It codes for CASSPRVGGKGNYGYTF.

V is TRBV11-3 and J is TRBJ2-1, with TRBD1 identical over 8 bases. Per germline, CDR1 SGHNT and CDR2 YENEEA. This CDR3 has 17 residues. The ends lost 4 bases at V and 0 bases at J; junction bases unmatched: 8. CDR3 protein: CASSSTGDTSSYNEQFF. The CDR3, as DNA: TGTGCCAGCAGCTCGACAGGGGACACGAGCTCCTACAATGAGCAGTTCTTC.

The chain joins TRBV5-1 to TRBJ2-7; D may be TRBD2 (7 bases). Trimming shortened V by 8 bases and J by 5 bases, and 20 bases separated the two germline ends. The CDR3 is made up of 14 amino acids. Germline lookup yields CDR1 SGHRS and CDR2 YFSETQ. As DNA, the CDR3 is TGCGCCAGTCGGACAGCGGGGCGTGGGGACGAGCAGTACTTC. Protein product: CASRTAGRGDEQYF.